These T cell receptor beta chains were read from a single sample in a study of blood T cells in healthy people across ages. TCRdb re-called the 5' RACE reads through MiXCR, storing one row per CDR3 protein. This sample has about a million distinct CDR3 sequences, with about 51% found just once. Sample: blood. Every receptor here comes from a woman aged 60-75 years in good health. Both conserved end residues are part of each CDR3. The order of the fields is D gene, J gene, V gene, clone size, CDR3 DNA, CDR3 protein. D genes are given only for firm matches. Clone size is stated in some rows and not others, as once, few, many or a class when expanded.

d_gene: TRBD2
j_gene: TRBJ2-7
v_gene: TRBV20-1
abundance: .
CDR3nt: TGCAGTGCTAGATCATTGACTAGCGGGTCCTACGAGCAGTACTTC
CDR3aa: CSARSLTSGSYEQYF

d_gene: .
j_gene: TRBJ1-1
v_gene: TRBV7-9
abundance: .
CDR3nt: TGTGCCAGCACCGGGACCCAAGTAACGAGTCTTATCACTGAAGCTTTCTTT
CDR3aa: CASTGTQVTSLITEAFF

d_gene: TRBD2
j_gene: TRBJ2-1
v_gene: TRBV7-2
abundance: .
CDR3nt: TGTGCCAGCAGCTTAGTTCTTTGGGGACTAGCGGATAGTGAGCAGTTCTTC
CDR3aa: CASSLVLWGLADSEQFF

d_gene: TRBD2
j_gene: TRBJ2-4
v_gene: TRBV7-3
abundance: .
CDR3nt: TGTGCCAGCAGCAAAAGGGGCCGGACTAGCGGAGAAAACATTCAGTACTTC
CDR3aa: CASSKRGRTSGENIQYF

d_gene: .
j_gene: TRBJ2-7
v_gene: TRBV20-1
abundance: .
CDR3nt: TGCAGTGCTAGTGCATCCTACGAGCAGTACTTC
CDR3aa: CSASASYEQYF

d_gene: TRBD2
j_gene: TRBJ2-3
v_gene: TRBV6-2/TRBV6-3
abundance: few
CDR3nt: TGTGCCAGCAGGACTAGCGGGAGAAAAGATACGCAGTATTTT
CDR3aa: CASRTSGRKDTQYF

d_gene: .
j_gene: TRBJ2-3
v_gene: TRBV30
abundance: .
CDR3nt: TGTGCCTGGAAGGGTTCGGCGGATACGCAGTATTTT
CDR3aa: CAWKGSADTQYF

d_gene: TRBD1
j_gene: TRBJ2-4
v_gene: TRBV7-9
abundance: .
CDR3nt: TGTGCCAGCAGCCCGGGACAGGGTAACATTCAGTACTTC
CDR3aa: CASSPGQGNIQYF

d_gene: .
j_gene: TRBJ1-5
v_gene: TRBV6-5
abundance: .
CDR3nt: TGTGCCAGCAGATCAGTGGTTAATCAGCCCCAGCATTTT
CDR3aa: CASRSVVNQPQHF

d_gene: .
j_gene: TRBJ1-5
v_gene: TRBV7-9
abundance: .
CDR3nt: TGTGCCAGCAGTGGGGGCGGGGATCAGCCCCAGCATTTT
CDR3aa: CASSGGGDQPQHF

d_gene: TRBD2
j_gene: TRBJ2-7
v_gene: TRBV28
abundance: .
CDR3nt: TGTGCCAGCAGTCTGACGTCAAGCGGGAGTACCTACGAGCAGTACTTC
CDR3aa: CASSLTSSGSTYEQYF

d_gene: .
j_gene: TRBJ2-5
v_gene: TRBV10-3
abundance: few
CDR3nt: TGTGCCATCAGTGTGGAGCCCCAAGAGACCCAGTACTTC
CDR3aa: CAISVEPQETQYF

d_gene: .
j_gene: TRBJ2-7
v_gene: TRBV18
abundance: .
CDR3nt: TGTGCCAGCTCACCAGGTCCTACATCCTACGAGCAGTACTTC
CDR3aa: CASSPGPTSYEQYF

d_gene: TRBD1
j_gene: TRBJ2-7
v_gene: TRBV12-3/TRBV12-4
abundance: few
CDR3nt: TGTGCCAGCAGGCCCGGGACAGGGATCTACGAGCAGTACTTC
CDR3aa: CASRPGTGIYEQYF

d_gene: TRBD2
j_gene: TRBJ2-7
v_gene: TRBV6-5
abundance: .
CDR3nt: TGTGCCAGCAGATACAGGATACTAACTAGCGGGAGAGCCTACGAGCAGTACTTC
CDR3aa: CASRYRILTSGRAYEQYF

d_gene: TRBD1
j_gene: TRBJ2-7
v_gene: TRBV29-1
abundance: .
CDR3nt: TGCAGCGTGACAGGGGGCGGGAGCTCCTACGAGCAGTACTTC
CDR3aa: CSVTGGGSSYEQYF

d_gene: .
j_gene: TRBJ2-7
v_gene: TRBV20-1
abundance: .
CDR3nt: TGCAGTGCTAGAGATCCCCCCGGAGAGGGCTACGAGCAGTACTTC
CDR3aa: CSARDPPGEGYEQYF

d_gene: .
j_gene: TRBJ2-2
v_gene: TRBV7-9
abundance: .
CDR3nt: TGTGCCAGCAGCTTACTGCAGGGGTACACCGGGGAGCTGTTTTTT
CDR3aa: CASSLLQGYTGELFF

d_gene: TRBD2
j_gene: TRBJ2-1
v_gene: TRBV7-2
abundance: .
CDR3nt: TGTGCCAGCAGCCTTACTAGCGGGAGCTACGATGAGCAGTTCTTC
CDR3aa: CASSLTSGSYDEQFF

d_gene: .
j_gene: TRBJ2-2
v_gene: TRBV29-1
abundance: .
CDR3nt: TGCAGCGTCGTAATCGACAGGTCGAACACCGGGGAGCTGTTTTTT
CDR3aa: CSVVIDRSNTGELFF

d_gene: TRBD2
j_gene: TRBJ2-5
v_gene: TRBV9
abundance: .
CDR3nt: TGTGCCAGCAGCGTAGAACAGCGGGGGGGCGAAGAGACCCAGTACTTC
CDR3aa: CASSVEQRGGEETQYF

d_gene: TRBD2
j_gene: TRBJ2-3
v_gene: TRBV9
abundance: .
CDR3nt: TGTGCCAGCAGCGCCGGGGGGTATACGCAGTATTTT
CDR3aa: CASSAGGYTQYF

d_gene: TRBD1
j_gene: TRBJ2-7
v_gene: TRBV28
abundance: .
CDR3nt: TGTGCCAGCAGTGTGACAGGGGAATCCTACGAGCAGTACTTC
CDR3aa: CASSVTGESYEQYF

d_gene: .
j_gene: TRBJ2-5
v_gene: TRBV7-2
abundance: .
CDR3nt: TGTGCCAGCAGCTTCCCAACAGGGAGCCGGCAAGAGACCCAGTACTTC
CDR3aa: CASSFPTGSRQETQYF

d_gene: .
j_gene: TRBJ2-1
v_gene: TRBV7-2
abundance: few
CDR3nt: TGTGCCAGCAGCTCCGGGACTGCCTGGCAGTTCTTC
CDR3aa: CASSSGTAWQFF

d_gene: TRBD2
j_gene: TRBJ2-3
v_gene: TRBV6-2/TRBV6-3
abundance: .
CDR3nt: TGTGCCAGCAGTCCGCCGGGACTAGCTACAGATACGCAGTATTTT
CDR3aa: CASSPPGLATDTQYF

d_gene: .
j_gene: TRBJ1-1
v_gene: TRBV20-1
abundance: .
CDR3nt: TGCAGTGCTAGAGAGGGGAGGCAGTTAGCTTTCTTT
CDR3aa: CSAREGRQLAFF

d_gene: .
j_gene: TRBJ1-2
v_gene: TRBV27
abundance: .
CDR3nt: TGTGCCAGCATTCCCTACGTGGCCTATGGCTACACCTTC
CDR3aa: CASIPYVAYGYTF

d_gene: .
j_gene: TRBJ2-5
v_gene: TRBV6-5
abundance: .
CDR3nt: TGTGCCAGCAGTTACGGGGGAACAGGAGTCTTCCAAGAGACCCAGTACTTC
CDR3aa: CASSYGGTGVFQETQYF

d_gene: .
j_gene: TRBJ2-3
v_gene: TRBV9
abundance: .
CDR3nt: TGTGCCAGCGGGAGCCTCTACGCAGATACGCAGTATTTT
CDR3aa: CASGSLYADTQYF

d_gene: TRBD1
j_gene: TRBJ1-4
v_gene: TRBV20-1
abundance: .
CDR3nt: TGCAGTGCTAGACCCCCCCGACAGGGCTCAACTAATGAAAAACTGTTTTTT
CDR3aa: CSARPPRQGSTNEKLFF

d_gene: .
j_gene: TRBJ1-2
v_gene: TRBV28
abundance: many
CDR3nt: TGTGCCAGCAGTGCGTGGACGGCGGGGAGGGGCTACACCTTC
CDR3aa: CASSAWTAGRGYTF

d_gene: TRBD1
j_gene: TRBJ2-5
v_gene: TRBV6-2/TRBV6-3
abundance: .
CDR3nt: TGTGCCAGCAGTTACTTGCGGGGACAGGGGGCAGAGACCCAGTACTTC
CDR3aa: CASSYLRGQGAETQYF

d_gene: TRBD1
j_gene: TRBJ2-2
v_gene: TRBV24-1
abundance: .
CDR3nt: TGTGCCGCGACAGGGAACTTCGGGGAGCTGTTTTTT
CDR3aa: CAATGNFGELFF

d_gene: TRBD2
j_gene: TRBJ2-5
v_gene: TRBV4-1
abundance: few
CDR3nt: TGCGCCAGCAGCCGGACGACTAGCGAGAAAGAGACCCAGTACTTC
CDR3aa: CASSRTTSEKETQYF

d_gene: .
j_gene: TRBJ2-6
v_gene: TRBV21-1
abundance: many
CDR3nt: TGTGCCAGCAGCAACGGATGGACAGGGCCTGGGGCCAACGTCCTGACTTTC
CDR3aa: CASSNGWTGPGANVLTF

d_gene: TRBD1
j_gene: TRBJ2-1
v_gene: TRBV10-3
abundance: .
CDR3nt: TGTGCCATCAGTGAGAATGCCGGGACAGCGGAAGAGCAGTTCTTC
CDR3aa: CAISENAGTAEEQFF